One sample yielded the 20 T cell receptor beta chains listed below, sequenced in a study of shared clonotypes between healthy human individuals. Produced via immunoSEQ multiplex PCR; TCRdb's table is partial and in-frame only. This sample carries under 550,000 clones, approximately 95% of them seen once, and the ten largest clones take about 0.057%. Sequences were obtained from naive CD4+ T cells sorted from blood. Subset specified: CD45RA+ positively selected. The receptors here all came from a woman in her 30s in good health.

V gene TRBV6-5 combines with J gene TRBJ2-5, with D uncertain. CDR1 and CDR2 from the germline V gene are MNHEY and SVGAGI. The CDR3 loop spans 14 amino acids. Trimming removed 5 bases from V and 9 bases from J, with 19 bases in between. The CDR3 DNA is TGTGCCAGCAGTCGCACGCGGTTCGGGTCGTCCCAGTACTTC. Its translation is CASSRTRFGSSQYF.

The gene calls are TRBV12-2 and TRBJ2-7; TRBD2, as called in the table, went unchecked against the DNA. TRBV12-2 is assigned pseudogene status. The CDR3 runs 15 residues. The CDR3 coding sequence is TGTGCAAGTCGCTTCTCTAGGGAGAAGCGCTACGAGCAGTACTTC. It translates to CASRFSREKRYEQYF.

V and J are TRBV6-1 and TRBJ2-7; 10 bases agree with TRBD1. Germline assignment: CDR1 MNHNS and CDR2 SASEGT. This CDR3 is 16 amino acids long. V lost 3 bases and J lost 2; bases outside the gene matches: 7. CDR3 residues: CASSDGRDRGTYEQYF. CDR3 sequence (DNA): TGTGCCAGCAGTGATGGCCGGGACAGGGGAACCTACGAGCAGTACTTC.

This clone was seen only once. The chain employs TRBV18 and TRBJ2-1; D is perhaps TRBD1 (5 bases). Germline CDR1 reads KGHSH; CDR2 reads LQKENI. This CDR3 is 12 amino acids long. Trimming left V 5 bases short and J 8 bases short, with 10 bases between. In nucleotides, the CDR3 is TGTGCCAGCTCAACCGACAGCTATGAGCAGTTCTTC. It translates to CASSTDSYEQFF.

The chain employs TRBV28 and TRBJ2-7; TRBD1 agrees at 7 bases. Germline V CDR1 and CDR2: MDHEN, SYDVKM. V dropped 5 bases and J dropped 4; count of bases not matched to a gene: 14. This CDR3 is 16 amino acids long. The CDR3 spells CASSPGLQTGLYEQYF. The CDR3 coding sequence is TGTGCCAGCAGTCCCGGACTCCAGACAGGGCTTTACGAGCAGTACTTC.

This clone was seen a single time. This chain joins TRBV5-1 and TRBJ1-1; no clear D gene. Trimming left V 6 bases short and J 6 bases short, with 15 bases between. Germline CDR1 and CDR2: SGHRS and YFSETQ. The CDR3 totals 13 residues. CDR3 nucleotides: TGCGCCAGCAAAGGACGGTGGTCCCCTGAAGCTTTCTTT. Amino acid sequence: CASKGRWSPEAFF. The whole variable domain, remainder taken from reference TRBV5-1 and TRBJ1-1, is KAGVTQTPRYLIKTRGQQVTLSCSPISGHRSVSWYQQTPGQGLQFLFEYFSETQRNKGNFPGRFSGRQFSNSRSEMNVSTLELGDSALYLCASKGRWSPEAFFGQGTRLTVV.

This sequence joins TRBV7-2 and TRBJ2-1; TRBD2 matches 10 bases. Germline CDR1 reads SGHTA; CDR2 reads FQGNSA. This CDR3 comprises 15 residues. The junction had 7 bases not matched to a gene; V was cut back by 1 base and J by 10 bases. The CDR3 is CASSLVLAGGGEQFF. CDR3 in DNA: TGTGCCAGCAGCTTAGTTTTAGCGGGAGGAGGCGAGCAGTTCTTC.

The gene calls are TRBV28 and TRBJ2-7, with unresolved D. This CDR3 has 12 residues. V shed 4 bases and J shed 4 bases, with 8 bases lying between them. Germline CDR1 MDHEN, CDR2 SYDVKM. DNA of the CDR3: TGTGCCAGCAGTTATCAGGAGTACGAGCAGTACTTC. This sequence encodes CASSYQEYEQYF.

The rearrangement uses TRBV6-1 and TRBJ2-7; D is ambiguous. V shed 1 base and J shed 4 bases, with 5 bases lying between them. The germline gives CDR1 MNHNS, CDR2 SASEGT. The CDR3 runs to 12 residues. In nucleotides, the CDR3 is TGTGCCAGCAGTGAAGGGGGTTACGAGCAGTACTTC. Translating gives CASSEGGYEQYF.

To note about this clone: This sample also contains other DNA sequences that code for the same CDR3. This chain joins TRBV18 and TRBJ2-5; D call uncertain. The CDR3 extends over 14 amino acids. V gave up 0 bases and J gave up 2 bases, with 7 bases separating them. Per the germline V gene, CDR1 is KGHSH and CDR2 is LQKENI. The CDR3 sequence: CASSPPGRQETQYF. In DNA, the CDR3 is TGTGCCAGCTCACCACCGGGCCGTCAAGAGACCCAGTACTTC.

The chain employs TRBV7-2 and TRBJ1-5; 7 bases are shared with TRBD1. This CDR3 is built from 16 residues. Germline trimming cut 5 bases from V and 2 bases from J; bases unmatched to any gene: 9. Germline-derived CDR1 and CDR2 are SGHTA and FQGNSA. The CDR3 DNA is TGTGCCAGCAGCCCAGAGGGGGCAAGGGGCAATCAGCCCCAGCATTTT. Protein product: CASSPEGARGNQPQHF.

This clone was seen just once. This rearrangement joins TRBV5-1 to TRBJ2-6; D is tentatively TRBD1 or TRBD2 (6 bases each). CDR3 length: 16 amino acids. CDR1 SGHRS and CDR2 YFSETQ come from the germline V gene. With 0 bases removed from V and 0 bases from J, the gap between germline ends came to 7 bases. The CDR3 is CASSLEGGSGANVLTF. The CDR3 bases are TGCGCCAGCAGCTTGGAGGGGGGCTCTGGGGCCAACGTCCTGACTTTC.

This clone has only one observation. CDR3 sequence reads: CASKMEGGNYEQYF. The DNA for the CDR3 is TGTGCCAGCAAGATGGAGGGGGGGAACTACGAGCAGTACTTC. The rearrangement uses TRBV2 and TRBJ2-7; tentatively, D is TRBD2 (7 bases). Germline CDR1 and CDR2: SNHLY and FYNNEI. The V end was cut by 7 bases, the J end by 3 bases, with 16 bases between. This CDR3 is 14 amino acids long.

This chain connects TRBV29-1 to TRBJ1-2, with TRBD1 as a possible D gene (6 bases). Germline CDR1 SQVTM, CDR2 ANQGSEA. This CDR3 comprises 14 residues. With 2 bases removed from V and 7 bases from J, the gap between germline ends came to 17 bases. CDR3 bases: TGCAGCGTTGAAAAAAAACAGGGTGCGGCTGGCTACACCTTC. This encodes CSVEKKQGAAGYTF.

The chain joins TRBV7-3 to TRBJ1-2; a weak D match, TRBD1 (5 bases). Trimming cost V 5 bases and J 7 bases, with 17 bases left between them. There are 14 residues in the CDR3. Germline V gene data show CDR1 as SGHTA and CDR2 as FQGTGA. The CDR3 DNA is TGTGCCAGCAGCGAAAGGCCGGGGGTGAGTGGCTACACCTTC. The encoded protein is CASSERPGVSGYTF.

The chain joins TRBV4-1 to TRBJ2-1; 11 bases match TRBD2. The germline gives CDR1 MGHRA, CDR2 YSYEKL. The CDR3 runs 16 residues. V shed 2 bases and J 4 bases; nucleotides not matched to a gene: 4. In DNA, the CDR3 is TGCGCCAGCAGCCAACCGACTAGCGGGAAATACAATGAGCAGTTCTTC. Its translation: CASSQPTSGKYNEQFF.

This chain links TRBV27 with TRBJ1-1; D is possibly TRBD1 (5 bases). CDR3 length: 14 residues. Germline assignment: CDR1 MNHEY and CDR2 SMNVEV (reference sequence). Trimming took off 3 bases at V and 2 bases at J, with 10 bases between the two ends. The CDR3 loop is CASSLGRANTEAFF. CDR3 DNA: TGTGCCAGCAGTTTGGGACGGGCTAACACTGAAGCTTTCTTT.

Concerning this clone itself: Other DNA sequences in this sample translate to the same CDR3. V and J are TRBV28 and TRBJ2-7; D not certain. Germline CDR1 is MDHEN and CDR2 is SYDVKM. This CDR3 is built from 11 residues. The V end was cut by 5 bases, the J end by 4 bases, with 6 bases between. The CDR3 bases are TGTGCCAGCAGTAGAGAATACGAGCAGTACTTC. This sequence encodes CASSREYEQYF.

V usage is TRBV10-3 and J usage is TRBJ2-5; D is ambiguous. Gene TRBJ2-7 matches the end of the DNA better, so the J call may be wrong. CDR3 length equals 13 residues. Germline V gene sequence: CDR1 ENHRY, CDR2 SYGVKD. The DNA of the CDR3 is TGTGCCATCAGTGATAAGGGAACGGACGAGCAGTACTTC. As protein: CAISDKGTDEQYF.

The rearrangement joins TRBV27 to TRBJ2-6; 8 bases fit TRBD1. Germline-derived CDR1 and CDR2 are MNHEY and SMNVEV (reference sequence). After removal of 6 bases from V and 0 bases from J, the junction contained 10 bases not matched to a gene. CDR3 size: 18 residues. CDR3 amino acids: CASRSPGQAVSGANVLTF. DNA for the CDR3: TGTGCCAGCAGATCTCCGGGACAGGCTGTCTCTGGGGCCAACGTCCTGACTTTC.